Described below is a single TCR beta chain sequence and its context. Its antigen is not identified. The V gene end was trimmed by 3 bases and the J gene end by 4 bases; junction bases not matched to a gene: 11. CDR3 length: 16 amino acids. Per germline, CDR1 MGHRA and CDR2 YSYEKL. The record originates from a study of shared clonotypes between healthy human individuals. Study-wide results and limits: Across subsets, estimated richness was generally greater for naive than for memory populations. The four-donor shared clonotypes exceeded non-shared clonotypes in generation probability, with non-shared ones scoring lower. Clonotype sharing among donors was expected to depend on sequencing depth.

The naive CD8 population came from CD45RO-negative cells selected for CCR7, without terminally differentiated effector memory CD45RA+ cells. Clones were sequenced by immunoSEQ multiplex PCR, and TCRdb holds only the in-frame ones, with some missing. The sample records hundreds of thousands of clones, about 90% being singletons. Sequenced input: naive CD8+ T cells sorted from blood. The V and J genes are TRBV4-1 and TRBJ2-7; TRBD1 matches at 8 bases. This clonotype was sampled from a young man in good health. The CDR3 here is CASSHNFQGARYEQYF. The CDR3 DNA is TGCGCCAGCAGCCATAACTTCCAGGGGGCGCGGTACGAGCAGTACTTC.